These 9 T cell receptor beta chains originate from one sample sequenced in a study of cytotoxic CD8 clonotypes in ibrutinib-treated CLL. Assay: immunoSEQ multiplex PCR; the TCRdb copy retains only in-frame clones and omits some. Of 150,000 or so clones detected, 60% to 85% appear once; the ten largest clones hold approximately 5.1%. Sequencing was performed on PBMCs, taken after 24 months of ibrutinib treatment. These receptors all stem from a human donor with chronic lymphocytic leukemia.

V and J are TRBV6-1 and TRBJ1-5; perhaps TRBD1 as D (6 bases). The V and J ends lost 6 bases and 2 bases respectively, with 14 bases between them. Germline assignment: CDR1 MNHNS and CDR2 SASEGT. This CDR3 is built from 15 residues. Here the CDR3 DNA reads TGTGCCAGCAGCGGACAGCCAAGGGGCAATCAGCCCCAGCATTTT. This translates into CASSGQPRGNQPQHF.

The V and J genes are TRBV19 and TRBJ1-2; 7 nucleotides agree with TRBD1. Germline V gene data show CDR1 as LNHDA and CDR2 as SQIVND (reference sequence). V was clipped by 4 bases and J by 5 bases; unmatched bases: 13. CDR3 length: 16 residues. The DNA of the CDR3 is TGTGCCAGTAGTACGAGTGGGGGACAGACAATATATGGCTACACCTTC. Its translation: CASSTSGGQTIYGYTF.

The rearrangement links TRBV18 to TRBJ1-2, with TRBD1 as a possible D gene (6 bases). The germline gives CDR1 KGHSH, CDR2 LQKENI. The length of the CDR3 is 16 residues. V was pared by 1 base and J by 8 bases, with 20 bases between. CDR3 coding DNA: TGTGCCAGCTCACCACAAGTAGACCCCACCGGGGGCGGCTACACCTTC. Translating it yields CASSPQVDPTGGGYTF.

The chain is built from TRBV27 and TRBJ1-2; TRBD1 is a possible D gene (6 bases). The CDR3 spans 15 residues. The V end lost 7 bases, the J end lost 8 bases, and 23 bases lay between the germline ends. The germline V gene has CDR1 MNHEY and CDR2 SMNVEV (reference sequence). For the CDR3, the DNA is TGTGCCAGCAAATATAGACAGGACCTACGGTGGGGCTACACCTTC. As protein: CASKYRQDLRWGYTF.

This chain connects TRBV6-5 to TRBJ1-1; no clear D. CDR1 and CDR2 from the germline V gene are MNHEY and SVGAGI. Trimming left V 2 bases short and J 6 bases short, with 10 bases between. The CDR3 runs to 13 residues. CDR3 loop: CASSYPESPEAFF. Here the CDR3 DNA reads TGTGCCAGCAGTTACCCAGAGAGCCCTGAAGCTTTCTTT.

The chain combines TRBV30 with TRBJ1-2; D is unresolved. Trimming took off 3 bases at V and 3 bases at J, with 20 bases between the two ends. The CDR3 is made up of 16 amino acids. Looked up from germline, CDR1 is GTSNPN and CDR2 is SVGIG (reference sequence). As DNA, the CDR3 is TGTGCCTGGAGCGACGCGAGACAACGGGGTTACTATGGCTACACCTTC. This sequence encodes CAWSDARQRGYYGYTF.

In its sample, this clone was seen once. The chain recombines TRBV6-6 with TRBJ1-4, with D perhaps TRBD1 (5 bases). This CDR3 region has 15 residues. Germline CDR1 reads MNHNY; CDR2 reads SVGAGI (reference sequence). V was cut by 2 bases and J by 7 bases, with 14 bases left in between. CDR3 loop: CASSYRPGLSEKLFF. In DNA form, the CDR3 reads TGTGCCAGCAGTTACCGCCCGGGACTGAGTGAAAAACTGTTTTTT.

V usage is TRBV27 and J usage is TRBJ1-2, with 8 positions matching TRBD1. This CDR3 is built from 13 residues. Germline assignment: CDR1 MNHEY and CDR2 SMNVEV (reference sequence). V lost 4 bases, J lost 7 bases, and 5 bases stayed unmatched. The CDR3 spells CASSSSDRGGYTF. The CDR3 region has the DNA TGTGCCAGCAGTTCTTCCGACAGGGGTGGCTACACCTTC.

The chain carries TRBV28 and TRBJ1-2, with D possibly being TRBD1 (6 bases). V was shortened by 5 bases and J by 6 bases, with 13 bases between the two germline ends. Germline values: CDR1 MDHEN, CDR2 SYDVKM. The CDR3 has 13 amino acids. CDR3 coding DNA: TGTGCCAGCAGTCCCCCGTGGGGGCATGGCTACACCTTC. Protein: CASSPPWGHGYTF.